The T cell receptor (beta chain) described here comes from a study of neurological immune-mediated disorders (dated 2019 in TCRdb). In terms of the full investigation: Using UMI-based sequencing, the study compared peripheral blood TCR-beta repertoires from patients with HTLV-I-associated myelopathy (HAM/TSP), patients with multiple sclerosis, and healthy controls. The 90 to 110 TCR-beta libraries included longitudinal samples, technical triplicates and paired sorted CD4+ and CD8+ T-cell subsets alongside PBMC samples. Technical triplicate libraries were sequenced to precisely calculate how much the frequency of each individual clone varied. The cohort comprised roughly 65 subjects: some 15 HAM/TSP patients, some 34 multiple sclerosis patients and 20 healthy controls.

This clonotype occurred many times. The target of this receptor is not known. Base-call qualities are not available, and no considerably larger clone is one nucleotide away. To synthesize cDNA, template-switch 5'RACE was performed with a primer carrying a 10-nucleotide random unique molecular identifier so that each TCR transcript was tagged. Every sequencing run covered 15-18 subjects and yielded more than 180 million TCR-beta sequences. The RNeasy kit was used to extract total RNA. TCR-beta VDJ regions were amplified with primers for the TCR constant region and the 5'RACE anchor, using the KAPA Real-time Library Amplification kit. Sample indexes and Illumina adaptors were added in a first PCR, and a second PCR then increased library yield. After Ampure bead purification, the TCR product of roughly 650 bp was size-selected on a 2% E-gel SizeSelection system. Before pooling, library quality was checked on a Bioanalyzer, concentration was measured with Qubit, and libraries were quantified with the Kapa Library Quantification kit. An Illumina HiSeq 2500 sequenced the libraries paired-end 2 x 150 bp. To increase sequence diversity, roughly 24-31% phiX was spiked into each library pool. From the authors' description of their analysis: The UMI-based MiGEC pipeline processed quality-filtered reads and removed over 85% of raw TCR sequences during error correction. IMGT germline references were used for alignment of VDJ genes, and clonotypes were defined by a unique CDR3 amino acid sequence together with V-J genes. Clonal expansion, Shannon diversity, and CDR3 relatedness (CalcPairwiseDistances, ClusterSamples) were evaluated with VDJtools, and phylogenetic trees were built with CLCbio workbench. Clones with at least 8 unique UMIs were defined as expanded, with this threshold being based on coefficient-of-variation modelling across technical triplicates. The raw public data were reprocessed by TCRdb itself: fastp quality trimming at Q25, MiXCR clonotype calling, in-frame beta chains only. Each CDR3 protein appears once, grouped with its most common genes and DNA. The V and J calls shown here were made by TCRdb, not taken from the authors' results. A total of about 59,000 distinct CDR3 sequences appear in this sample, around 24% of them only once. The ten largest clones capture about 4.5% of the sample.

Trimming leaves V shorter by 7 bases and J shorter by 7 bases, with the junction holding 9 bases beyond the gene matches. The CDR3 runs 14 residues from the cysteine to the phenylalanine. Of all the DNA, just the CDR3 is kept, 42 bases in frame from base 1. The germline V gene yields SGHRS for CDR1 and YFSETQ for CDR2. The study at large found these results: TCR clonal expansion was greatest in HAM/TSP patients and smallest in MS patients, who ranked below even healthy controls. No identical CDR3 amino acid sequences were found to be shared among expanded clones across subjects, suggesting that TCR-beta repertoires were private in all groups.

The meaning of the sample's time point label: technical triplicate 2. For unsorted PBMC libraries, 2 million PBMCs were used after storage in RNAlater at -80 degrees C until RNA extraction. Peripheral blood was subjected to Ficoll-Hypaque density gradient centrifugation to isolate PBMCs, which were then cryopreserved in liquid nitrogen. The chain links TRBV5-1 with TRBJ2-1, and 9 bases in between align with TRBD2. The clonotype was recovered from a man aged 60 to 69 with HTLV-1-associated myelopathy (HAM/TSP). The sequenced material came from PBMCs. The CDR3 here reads CASFPHSGRNEQFF. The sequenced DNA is TGCGCCAGCTTCCCACACAGCGGGAGGAATGAGCAGTTCTTC.